What follows is one TCR beta chain and its context. V lost 5 bases to trimming and J lost 2 bases, with 15 bases between them. This CDR3 is built from 15 residues. The germline V gene encodes CDR1 LNHDA and CDR2 SQIVND (reference sequence). The data are from a study of technical replicates of blood from several donors. Only in-frame clones appear in the TCRdb table, and some are missing; sequencing was by immunoSEQ multiplex PCR. The table has under 90,000 clones, about 95% seen once; the top ten hold 0.25%. The chain carries TRBV19 and TRBJ2-5; TRBD2 is a possible D gene (5 bases). Sequenced: T cells isolated from PBMCs. The sequence was collected from a human donor in good health. CDR3 sequence (DNA): TGTGCCAGTAGTCCTGAAGCAGAGGGTCAAGAGACCCAGTACTTC. Protein sequence: CASSPEAEGQETQYF.